What follows are 18 T cell receptor beta chains derived from one specimen sequenced in a study of cytomegalovirus exposure and HLA in healthy donors. The primer mix had 60 Vbeta and 13 Jbeta primers. TCRdb keeps only in-frame clones here, not all; method: immunoSEQ multiplex PCR. Of about 160,000 clones listed, 60% to 80% are singletons. The sample comprised PBMCs. These receptors all come from a woman aged 50 to 60 in good health and CMV-seropositive.

This clone was seen a handful of times. The junction departs from germline at one end; a sequencing error may be responsible. V gene TRBV7-2 combines with J gene TRBJ1-5; 12 nucleotides align to TRBD1. The CDR3 covers 15 residues. Germline V gene lookup returns CDR1 SGHTA and CDR2 FQGNSA. The chain's CDR3 is CASSPWGQGAQTQHF. The CDR3 nucleotides are TGTGCCAGCAGCCCATGGGGACAGGGGGCTCAGACCCAGCATTTT.

The chain carries TRBV10-1 and TRBJ2-3; TRBD2 matches at 7 bases. CDR3 size: 15 residues. The V and J ends lost 6 bases and 4 bases, in that order; junction bases with no gene match: 10. CDR1 is WNHNN and CDR2 is SYGVQD in the germline V gene (reference sequence). The CDR3 is CASRASGTLADTQYF. The DNA of the CDR3 is TGCGCCAGCAGAGCCAGCGGGACCCTGGCAGATACGCAGTATTTT.

V and J are TRBV19 and TRBJ1-4; maybe TRBD1 (6 bases). Germline CDR1 reads LNHDA; CDR2 reads SQIVND (reference sequence). Trimming left V 0 bases short and J 5 bases short, with 13 bases between. CDR3 length: 16 amino acids. CDR3: CASSIDQTGENEKLFF. Here the CDR3 DNA reads TGTGCCAGTAGTATAGATCAGACAGGCGAAAATGAAAAACTGTTTTTT.

The chain is built from TRBV5-1 and TRBJ2-5, with 7 nucleotides matching TRBD1. The germline V gene encodes CDR1 SGHRS and CDR2 YFSETQ. The CDR3 extends over 15 amino acids. Trimming removed 3 bases from V and 3 bases from J; junction bases left unmatched: 8. Here the CDR3 DNA reads TGCGCCAGCAGCTCGACAGGGACACTTGAAGAGACCCAGTACTTC. Translated: CASSSTGTLEETQYF.

The chain links TRBV9 to TRBJ2-5, with D tentatively TRBD1 (5 bases). V was cut by 0 bases and J by 1 base, with 13 bases left in between. CDR3 length equals 16 residues. The V gene's germline CDR1 is SGDLS and CDR2 YYNGEE. In DNA, the CDR3 is TGTGCCAGCAGCGTAGGGGGCACAGCAGTCCAAGAGACCCAGTACTTC. Its translation is CASSVGGTAVQETQYF.

The chain links TRBV5-1 to TRBJ2-3; TRBD1 matches at 7 bases. The CDR3 covers 19 residues. Unmatched junction bases numbered 18, after V lost 4 bases and J lost 1 base. Germline CDR1 is SGHRS and CDR2 is YFSETQ. DNA of the CDR3: TGCGCCAGCAGCCGGACTCTAGGGGTTCGACAGGGTGGCACAGATACGCAGTATTTT. It codes for CASSRTLGVRQGGTDTQYF. Variable domain in full (rest from reference TRBV5-1 and TRBJ2-3): KAGVTQTPRYLIKTRGQQVTLSCSPISGHRSVSWYQQTPGQGLQFLFEYFSETQRNKGNFPGRFSGRQFSNSRSEMNVSTLELGDSALYLCASSRTLGVRQGGTDTQYFGPGTRLTVL.

The CDR3 loop reads CSASNSDTQYF. In nucleotides, the CDR3 is TGCAGTGCTAGCAACTCAGATACGCAGTATTTT. The genes are TRBV20-1 and TRBJ2-3; D remains ambiguous. V was clipped by 3 bases and J by 4 bases, with 5 bases between them. The CDR3 has 11 amino acids. Germline values: CDR1 DFQATT, CDR2 SNEGSKA (reference sequence).

The chain employs TRBV18 and TRBJ2-3; no clear D gene. The CDR3 loop spans 11 amino acids. The germline CDR1 and CDR2 sequences are KGHSH and LQKENI. V lost 2 bases to trimming and J lost 6 bases, with 3 bases between them. The CDR3 DNA reads as TGTGCCAGCTCACCAGAGGATACGCAGTATTTT. It codes for CASSPEDTQYF.

V usage is TRBV5-4 and J usage is TRBJ2-3, with 10 bases that match TRBD2. CDR1 SGHNT and CDR2 YYREEE come from the germline V gene (reference sequence). This CDR3 has 16 amino acids. V trimming: 0 bases; J trimming: 4 bases; junction bases outside the gene matches: 5. Here the CDR3 reads CASSLEAGGVSDTQYF. CDR3 sequence (DNA): TGTGCCAGCAGCTTGGAAGCGGGAGGGGTTTCAGATACGCAGTATTTT.

About this clone: A read error may account for a junction end that differs from germline. The V call is TRBV5-4, the J call TRBJ2-3; possible D gene TRBD2, 6 bases. The CDR3 runs to 16 residues. Germline CDR1 reads SGHNT; CDR2 reads YYREEE (reference sequence). In DNA, the CDR3 is TGTGCCAGCACCTTGGGTCGGGGGAGTAGAACAGATACGCAGTATTTT. It codes for CASTLGRGSRTDTQYF.

The V call is TRBV29-1, the J call TRBJ2-5, with 13 bases identical to TRBD2. The length of the CDR3 is 17 residues. Germline loops: CDR1 SQVTM, CDR2 ANQGSEA. With V trimmed by 4 bases and J by 2 bases, 10 bases remained unmatched. CDR3 protein: CSVVRGTSGATQETQYF. In DNA, the CDR3 is TGCAGCGTTGTACGGGGGACTAGCGGGGCTACTCAAGAGACCCAGTACTTC.

The CDR3 is CASSSYAQAVYGYTF. CDR3 coding DNA: TGTGCCAGCAGTTCTTATGCCCAAGCCGTTTATGGCTACACCTTC. The chain joins TRBV2 to TRBJ1-2; D gene ambiguous. Germline V gene data show CDR1 as SNHLY and CDR2 as FYNNEI. V shed 5 bases and J shed 5 bases, with 18 bases lying between them. The CDR3 contains 15 residues.

The J gene is TRBJ2-3, the V gene TRBV28; D ambiguous. The CDR3 covers 13 residues. The germline V gene has CDR1 MDHEN and CDR2 SYDVKM. The V and J ends lost 6 bases and 5 bases respectively, with 12 bases between them. The CDR3 DNA sequence: TGTGCCAGCAGGGTGACTGGCGGAGATACGCAGTATTTT. Translating it yields CASRVTGGDTQYF.

This clone was detected a few times. The rearrangement joins TRBV6-1 to TRBJ2-4, with 7 bases aligning to TRBD1. CDR3 length: 15 residues. V shed 5 bases and J 0 bases; nucleotides not matched to a gene: 4. Germline CDR1 and CDR2: MNHNS and SASEGT. The CDR3 DNA sequence: TGTGCCAGCAGTACCGGGACAGTAGCCAAAAACATTCAGTACTTC. This gives the protein CASSTGTVAKNIQYF.

The rearrangement uses TRBV23-1 and TRBJ2-4, with 11 bases fitting TRBD1. TRBV23-1 is an ORF, and what it does is uncertain. The CDR3 is 18 amino acids. Trimming took 11 bases from V and 1 from J; bases not matched to a gene: 16. The CDR3 reads CALSPGQGVCLAKNIQYF. The CDR3 DNA sequence: TGCGCCCTTTCCCCGGGACAGGGGGTATGTTTGGCCAAAAACATTCAGTACTTC.

This chain joins TRBV4-2 and TRBJ1-5; D possibly corresponds to TRBD1 (5 bases). CDR1 and CDR2 from the germline V gene are LGHNA and YNFKEQ. V was shortened by 0 bases and J by 0 bases, with 9 bases between the two germline ends. This CDR3 region has 16 residues. The CDR3 DNA sequence: TGTGCCAGCAGCCAAGATCCAGGGAATAGCAATCAGCCCCAGCATTTT. It is translated as CASSQDPGNSNQPQHF.

This sequence joins TRBV7-2 and TRBJ1-2; 8 bases are a match to TRBD1. CDR3 size: 14 residues. Germline assignment: CDR1 SGHTA and CDR2 FQGNSA. Losses at the gene ends were 3 bases for V and 8 bases for J; bases not matched to a gene: 8. Here the CDR3 reads CASSFNQGAPGYTF. CDR3 DNA: TGTGCCAGCAGCTTTAATCAGGGGGCGCCCGGCTACACCTTC.

This clone has just one count. CDR3 sequence: CASSPGGGRSTGELFF. The DNA of the CDR3 is TGCGCCAGCAGCCCGGGGGGCGGTAGAAGCACCGGGGAGCTGTTTTTT. The V and J genes are TRBV4-1 and TRBJ2-2; maybe TRBD2 (7 bases). Between the trimmed V and J ends, which lost 4 bases and 4 bases, there was a span of 16 bases. This CDR3 is 16 amino acids long. Germline lookup yields CDR1 MGHRA and CDR2 YSYEKL.